A selection of T cell receptor beta chains follows, all from one sample in a study of OX40 agonist ivuxolimab in advanced cancers. The data were produced by immunoSEQ multiplex PCR, yet TCRdb's version contains in-frame clones alone and is incomplete. The sample lists about 48,000 clones; 79% were seen once. Sample: CD4+ or CD8+ T cells sorted from blood, taken in a trial of the OX40 agonist ivuxolimab. Receptor source: an adult with an advanced solid tumor such as melanoma, head and neck, liver or kidney cancer. Both conserved end residues are part of each CDR3. A D gene is named only where the DNA matches it firmly. Part of the rows lack a size; the others show once, few, many or a class for expanded clones.

d_gene	abundance	v_gene	j_gene	CDR3nt	CDR3aa
TRBD2	.	TRBV4-3	TRBJ2-1	TGCGCCAGCAGCCAAGATCGAAAGGGACTAGGATTAACTGAGCAGTTCTTC	CASSQDRKGLGLTEQFF
TRBD1	.	TRBV6-5	TRBJ1-6	TGTGCCAGCAGTGACAGGGCACCCCTCCACTTT	CASSDRAPLHF
TRBD1	.	TRBV18	TRBJ1-5	TGTGCCAGCTCACCAGACAGGGAGCAGCCCCAGCATTTT	CASSPDREQPQHF
.	once	TRBV4-2	TRBJ1-4	TGTGCCAGCAGCCAAGATGGGCAGGTGGATGAAAAACTGTTTTTT	CASSQDGQVDEKLFF
TRBD1	.	TRBV27	TRBJ1-1	TGTGCCAGCAGTAGCTCGACAGGGAGCACTGAAGCTTTCTTT	CASSSSTGSTEAFF
.	.	TRBV6-1	TRBJ2-7	TGTGCCAGCAGTACCCAGGGAGAGCAGTACTTC	CASSTQGEQYF
TRBD2	.	TRBV7-2	TRBJ2-7	TGTGCCAGCAGCCGGGGCGGGAGCGGATCCTACGAGCAGTACTTC	CASSRGGSGSYEQYF
.	.	TRBV10-3	TRBJ2-2	TGTGCCATCAGTGAAGGTCTGAGTCCTCTCACCGGGGAGCTGTTTTTT	CAISEGLSPLTGELFF
.	.	TRBV6-1	TRBJ2-7	TGTGCCAGCAGTCGGACGTCTTACTACGAGCAGTACTTC	CASSRTSYYEQYF
TRBD2	.	TRBV6-6	TRBJ2-7	TGTGCCAGCACCTCCGGGGGGGAGGACTACGAGCAGTACTTC	CASTSGGEDYEQYF
TRBD2	.	TRBV7-3	TRBJ2-1	TGTGCCAGCAGCCATAGCGGGGGGTCTCACAATGAGCAGTTCTTC	CASSHSGGSHNEQFF
TRBD1	.	TRBV30	TRBJ1-5	TGTGCCTGGAGCCTCGGACAGGCCAATCAGCCCCAGCATTTT	CAWSLGQANQPQHF
.	.	TRBV10-3	TRBJ1-2	TGTGCCATCAGTGGTGGACAGCTTTCCTATGGCTACACCTTC	CAISGGQLSYGYTF
TRBD1	.	TRBV5-8	TRBJ1-6	TGTGCCAGCACTCTCCTACAGGGGGGCTATGGGGGCTATAATTCACCCCTCCACTTT	CASTLLQGGYGGYNSPLHF
.	few	TRBV27	TRBJ1-2	TGTGCCAGCAGTTCTCTCACGGACGGCAATGGCTACACCTTC	CASSSLTDGNGYTF
.	.	TRBV6-5	TRBJ2-2	TGTGCCAGCAGTACGTTCACCGGGGAGCTGTTTTTT	CASSTFTGELFF
.	.	TRBV5-1	TRBJ2-5	TGCGCCAGCAGCGATCGGGGCGGAATAGAGACCCAGTACTTC	CASSDRGGIETQYF